This TCR beta chain is from a study of PD-1 blockade in classical Hodgkin lymphoma. Regarding the study as a whole: Repertoire difference causes, possibly disease activity or prior therapy, remain undefined. Relapsed/refractory patients reportedly had the lowest baseline TCR diversity, below newly diagnosed patients, who were below healthy donors.

Time point described: newly diagnosed, previously untreated cHL patient sample. Comparators were PBMCs taken from newly diagnosed, untreated classical Hodgkin lymphoma. This clone was detected once. What it binds is not known. Assay: immunoSEQ multiplex PCR; the TCRdb copy retains only in-frame clones and omits some. Counted here are 47,000 or so clones, approximately 91% occurring once; the ten biggest clones make up under 5%. CDR1 is MDHEN and CDR2 is SYDVKM in the germline V gene. This CDR3 has 20 residues. V gave up 3 bases and J gave up 3 bases, with 27 bases separating them. The material sequenced was peripheral blood mononuclear cells (PBMCs). The rearrangement joins TRBV28 to TRBJ2-1; maybe TRBD1 (7 bases). The sequence derives from a human donor with classical Hodgkin lymphoma. DNA for the CDR3: TGTGCCAGCAGTTTGGGGACAGTCTTTGCCGGCGGGACGCACTACAATGAGCAGTTCTTC. This gives the protein CASSLGTVFAGGTHYNEQFF.